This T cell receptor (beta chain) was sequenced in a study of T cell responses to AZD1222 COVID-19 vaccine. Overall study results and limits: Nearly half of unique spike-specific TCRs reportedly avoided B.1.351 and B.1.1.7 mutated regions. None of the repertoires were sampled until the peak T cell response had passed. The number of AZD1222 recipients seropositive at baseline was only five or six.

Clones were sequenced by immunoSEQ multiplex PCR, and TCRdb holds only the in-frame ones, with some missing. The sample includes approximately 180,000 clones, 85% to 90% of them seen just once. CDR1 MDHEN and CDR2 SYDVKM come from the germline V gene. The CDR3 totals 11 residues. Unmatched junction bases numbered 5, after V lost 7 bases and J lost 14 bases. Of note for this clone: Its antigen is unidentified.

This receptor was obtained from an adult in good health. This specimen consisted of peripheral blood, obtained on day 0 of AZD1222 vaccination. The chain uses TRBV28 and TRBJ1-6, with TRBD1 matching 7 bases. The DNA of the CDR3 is TGTGCCAGCACCTTAACAGGGGCCCTCCACTTT. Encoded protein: CASTLTGALHF. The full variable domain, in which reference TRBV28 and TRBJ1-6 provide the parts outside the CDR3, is DVKVTQSSRYLVKRTGEKVFLECVQDMDHENMFWYRQDPGLGLRLIYFSYDVKMKEKGDIPEGYSVSREKKERFSLILESASTNQTSMYLCASTLTGALHFGNGTRLTVT.